Presented here are 21 T cell receptor beta chains from one specimen sequenced in a study of T-cell reconstitution after alpha-beta-depleted transplantation in children (dated by TCRdb to 2016 to 2017). The library was produced with PCR. Sequencing was carried out with an Illumina HiSeq 2500. TCR library preparation used molecular barcoding, with unique molecular identifiers applied to normalize quantification of the TCRbeta repertoire. TCRdb reanalyzed the raw reads on its own, using fastp at Q25 for trimming and MiXCR for clone calling, and kept in-frame beta chains. Here each entry gathers all rows of one CDR3 protein and keeps the most common genes and DNA. The sample table contains roughly 610,000 distinct CDR3 sequences; only one count was recorded for about 10% of them. The ten largest clonotypes hold 4% of the sample. The sequencing used PBMCs from the stem cell graft donor, collected from the stem cell graft. These receptors all come from a human donor who donated a stem cell graft to a child with acute myeloid leukemia.

There are many counts of this clonotype. The J gene is TRBJ2-1, the V gene TRBV5-1; 11 nucleotides agree with TRBD2. The V segment lost 5 bases and the J segment 6 bases; nucleotides outside the gene matches: 7. This CDR3 has 15 residues. Per germline, CDR1 SGHRS and CDR2 YFSETQ. DNA of the CDR3: TGCGCCAGCAGTTTTACTAGCGGGAGTCGCAATGAGCAGTTCTTC. It encodes CASSFTSGSRNEQFF.

The chain has TRBV6-1 and TRBJ1-2, with 7 bases lining up with TRBD1. The ends lost 5 bases at V and 2 bases at J; junction bases unmatched: 20. This CDR3 spans 19 amino acids. Germline loops: CDR1 MNHNS, CDR2 SASEGT. CDR3 DNA sequence: TGTGCCAGCAGTCCACAGGGACAGATCTTTTACGCACCGAACTATGGCTACACCTTC. It is translated as CASSPQGQIFYAPNYGYTF.

J is TRBJ2-1 and V is TRBV18, with D possibly matching TRBD2 (6 bases). V gave up 6 bases and J gave up 3 bases, with 12 bases separating them. The germline gives CDR1 KGHSH, CDR2 LQKENI. The CDR3 runs 14 residues. For the CDR3, the DNA is TGTGCCAGCTCGACTAGGGGATTCTACAATGAGCAGTTCTTC. Encoded protein: CASSTRGFYNEQFF. Looking up the rest from reference TRBV18 and TRBJ2-1 gives the full variable domain: NAGVMQNPRHLVRRRGQEARLRCSPMKGHSHVYWYRQLPEEGLKFMVYLQKENIIDESGMPKERFSAEFPKEGPSILRIQQVVRGDSAAYFCASSTRGFYNEQFFGPGTRLTVL.

This clonotype was counted at least ten times. The rearrangement links TRBV20-1 to TRBJ2-6; D is unresolved. Deletions cut 4 bases from V and 4 bases from J, with 11 bases between. Germline CDR1 reads DFQATT; CDR2 reads SNEGSKA (reference sequence). This CDR3 spans 14 amino acids. CDR3 nucleotide sequence: TGCAGTGCTATTTCGATTACCGGGGCCAACGTCCTGACTTTC. Amino acid sequence: CSAISITGANVLTF.

This clonotype was counted at least ten times. The genes are TRBV7-8 and TRBJ2-7; D unclear. CDR1 and CDR2 from the germline V gene are SGHVS and FQNEAQ. This CDR3 region has 12 residues. Between the trimmed V and J ends, which lost 4 bases and 4 bases, there was a span of 8 bases. For the CDR3, the DNA is TGTGCCAGCAGCTCTTCGCAGTACGAGCAGTACTTC. This encodes CASSSSQYEQYF.

This clonotype was seen more than once but under ten times. The V and J genes are TRBV28 and TRBJ1-4; 7 nucleotides match TRBD1. Trimming at V came to 5 bases and at J to 16 bases, leaving 13 bases not matched to a gene. This CDR3 is built from 13 residues. Germline V CDR1 and CDR2: MDHEN, SYDVKM. The CDR3 DNA reads TGTGCCAGCAGTCCCGGCGCACCGGGACAGCCGTTTTTT. It translates to CASSPGAPGQPFF.

This clonotype was recorded a few times. The CDR3 loop is CASRNPSGANVLTF. The CDR3, as DNA: TGTGCCAGTCGAAATCCCTCTGGGGCCAACGTCCTGACTTTC. The chain joins TRBV2 to TRBJ2-6; no reliable D call. V was clipped by 9 bases and J by 0 bases, with 9 bases between them. Germline V lookup: CDR1 SNHLY, CDR2 FYNNEI. The CDR3 length is 14 residues.

This clonotype has ten or more counts. The gene calls are TRBV20-1 and TRBJ2-1; perhaps D is TRBD1 or TRBD2 (5 bases each). The CDR3 runs to 15 residues. Germline V gene data show CDR1 as DFQATT and CDR2 as SNEGSKA (reference sequence). Trimming shortened V by 1 base and J by 2 bases, and 12 bases separated the two germline ends. CDR3 sequence reads: CSARGRRDPYNEQFF. The CDR3 DNA reads TGCAGTGCTAGAGGTCGTCGGGACCCCTACAATGAGCAGTTCTTC.

V is TRBV20-1 and J is TRBJ2-1; D not resolved. V was trimmed by 1 base and J by 12 bases, leaving 16 bases between them. CDR1 and CDR2 from the germline V gene are DFQATT and SNEGSKA (reference sequence). This CDR3 is 13 amino acids long. The DNA of the CDR3 is TGCAGTGCTAGAGGCGACTGGAACAGTAGGCAGTTCTTC. It translates to CSARGDWNSRQFF.

This chain uses TRBV5-1 with TRBJ2-5; D gene ambiguous. Deletions cut 4 bases from V and 4 bases from J, with 20 bases between. There are 16 residues in the CDR3. In germline, CDR1 is SGHRS, CDR2 YFSETQ. The CDR3 loop is CASSETPGLGGETQYF. For the CDR3, the DNA is TGCGCCAGCAGCGAAACACCGGGCCTCGGCGGAGAGACCCAGTACTTC.

In its sample, this clonotype was seen a few times. This chain connects TRBV19 to TRBJ2-6, with unresolved D. This CDR3 is 14 amino acids long. The V and J ends lost 9 bases and 2 bases respectively, with 11 bases between them. Germline-derived CDR1 and CDR2 are LNHDA and SQIVND (reference sequence). The CDR3 loop reads CASKDRPGANVLTF. As DNA, the CDR3 is TGTGCCAGCAAAGATCGTCCTGGGGCCAACGTCCTGACTTTC.

Ten or more counts support this clonotype. V is TRBV4-3 and J is TRBJ2-1; D gene unclear. This CDR3 is built from 15 residues. Germline V gene data show CDR1 as LGHNA and CDR2 as YSLEER. V was cut by 1 base and J by 3 bases, with 10 bases left in between. CDR3 in DNA: TGCGCCAGCAGCCAAGGCGCAGGCCGCTACAATGAGCAGTTCTTC. Its translation is CASSQGAGRYNEQFF.

The chain uses TRBV4-2 and TRBJ2-1; 10 positions agree with TRBD2. The CDR3 is 15 residues long. In germline, CDR1 is LGHNA, CDR2 YNFKEQ. V lost 1 base, J lost 6 bases, and 3 bases stayed unmatched. The CDR3 DNA follows: TGTGCCAGCAGCCAAGCAACTAGCGGGGCCAATGAGCAGTTCTTC. Protein product: CASSQATSGANEQFF.

The chain links TRBV27 to TRBJ1-2, with TRBD1 matching over 8 bases. Trimming took 2 bases from V and 4 from J; bases not matched to a gene: 6. This CDR3 spans 15 amino acids. Germline V CDR1 and CDR2: MNHEY, SMNVEV (reference sequence). The CDR3 nucleotides are TGTGCCAGCAGTTTAGGGGCAGGGGGCGGCTATGGCTACACCTTC. The encoded protein is CASSLGAGGGYGYTF.

CDR3 loop: CALGQGNSPLHF. The CDR3 nucleotides are TGTGCCCTTGGGCAGGGTAATTCACCCCTCCACTTT. The chain is built from TRBV30 and TRBJ1-6; D may be TRBD1 (5 bases). Deletions cut 8 bases from V and 6 bases from J, with 11 bases between. The CDR3 totals 12 residues. CDR1 and CDR2 (germline): GTSNPN, SVGIG (reference sequence).

The chain's CDR3 is CASSLGGAGVSSYNEQFF. The CDR3 coding sequence is TGTGCCAGCAGCTTAGGGGGAGCGGGAGTGAGCTCCTACAATGAGCAGTTCTTC. V usage is TRBV11-2 and J usage is TRBJ2-1; the match to TRBD2 covers 8 bases. Germline-derived CDR1 and CDR2 are SGHAT and FQNNGV. This CDR3 has 18 amino acids. Trimming cost V 1 base and J 0 bases; bases outside gene matches: 8.

This clonotype has a count of ten or more. The rearrangement joins TRBV27 to TRBJ2-2; D possibly corresponds to TRBD2 (5 bases). This CDR3 has 14 residues. CDR1 is MNHEY, CDR2 SMNVEV, per germline (reference sequence). V lost 0 bases and J lost 5, with 7 bases in between. The DNA of the CDR3 is TGTGCCAGCAGTTTATCCGGGGTAACCGGGGAGCTGTTTTTT. Its translation is CASSLSGVTGELFF.

This clonotype was detected only a few times. The J gene is TRBJ1-2, the V gene TRBV20-1, with D perhaps TRBD1 (5 bases). This CDR3 region has 12 residues. V gave up 6 bases and J gave up 8 bases, with 16 bases separating them. CDR1 and CDR2 from the germline V gene are DFQATT and SNEGSKA (reference sequence). CDR3 DNA sequence: TGCAGTGCCAGTAGGGGAAATGGAGGCTACACCTTC. Its translation: CSASRGNGGYTF.

This chain uses TRBV4-1 with TRBJ2-1; 8 nucleotides agree with TRBD2. The CDR3 is 15 amino acids. V shed 1 base, J shed 3 bases, and the junction held 2 bases outside the gene matches. Germline loops: CDR1 MGHRA, CDR2 YSYEKL. CDR3 protein: CASSQVGTSYNEQFF. DNA of the CDR3: TGCGCCAGCAGCCAAGTAGGGACTAGCTACAATGAGCAGTTCTTC.

Of note for this clonotype: A read error may produce the germline difference seen at one junction end. The rearrangement uses TRBV5-1 and TRBJ2-7, with TRBD1 as a possible D gene (7 bases). There are 15 residues in the CDR3. The germline V gene has CDR1 SGHRS and CDR2 YFSETQ. The CDR3: CASSAEGQTRLLGTF. The CDR3 DNA sequence: TGCGCCAGCAGCGCGGAGGGACAGACAAGATTATTGGGGACCTTC.

This clonotype came up once. A junction end diverges from the germline sequence, so it may reflect a read error. The V and J genes are TRBV12-3 or TRBV12-4 and TRBJ2-1; 7 bases fit TRBD2. This CDR3 region has 15 residues. The chain's CDR3 is CAGRTSGISYNEQFF. CDR3 bases: TGTGCCGGCAGAACGAGCGGGATCTCCTACAATGAGCAGTTCTTC.